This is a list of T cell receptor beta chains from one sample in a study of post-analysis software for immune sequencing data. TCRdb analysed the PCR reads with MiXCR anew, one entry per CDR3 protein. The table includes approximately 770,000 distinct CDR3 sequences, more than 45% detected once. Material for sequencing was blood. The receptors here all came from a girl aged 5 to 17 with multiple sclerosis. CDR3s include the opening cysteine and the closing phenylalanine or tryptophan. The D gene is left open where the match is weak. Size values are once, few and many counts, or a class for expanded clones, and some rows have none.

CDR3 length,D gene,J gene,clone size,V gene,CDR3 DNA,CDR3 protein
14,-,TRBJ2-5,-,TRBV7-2,TGTGCCAGCAGCTTAAACGGGATCCAAGAGACCCAGTACTTC,CASSLNGIQETQYF
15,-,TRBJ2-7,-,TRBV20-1,TGCAGTGCTAGAGGAAGACACGATACCTCCTACGAGCAGTACTTC,CSARGRHDTSYEQYF
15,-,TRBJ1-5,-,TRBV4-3,TGCGCCAGCAGCCGACGGACCGGTAGCAATCAGCCCCAGCATTTT,CASSRRTGSNQPQHF
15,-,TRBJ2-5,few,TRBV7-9,TGTGCCAGCTCCCAGCTTCTACAGTACCAAGAGACCCAGTACTTC,CASSQLLQYQETQYF
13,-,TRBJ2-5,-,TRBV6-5,TGTGCCAGCACCCAGGGGTTTGGCGAGACCCAGTACTTC,CASTQGFGETQYF
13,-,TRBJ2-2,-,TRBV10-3,TGTGCCACCGGAGGCAGGGACACCGGGGAGCTGTTTTTT,CATGGRDTGELFF
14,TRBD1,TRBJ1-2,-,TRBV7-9,TGTGCCAGCAGCTTAGCTGACAGGGGATCTGGCTACACCTTC,CASSLADRGSGYTF
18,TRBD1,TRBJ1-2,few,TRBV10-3,TGTGCCATCAGTGAGACCTTCGCCAGGACAGGGGATGACTATGGCTACACCTTC,CAISETFARTGDDYGYTF
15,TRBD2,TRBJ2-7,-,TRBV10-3,TGTGCCACCCTCGATAGCGGGAGAAGGGACAATGAGCAGTACTTC,CATLDSGRRDNEQYF
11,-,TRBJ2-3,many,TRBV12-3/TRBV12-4,TGTGCCAGCAGCCGCACAGATACGCAGTATTTT,CASSRTDTQYF
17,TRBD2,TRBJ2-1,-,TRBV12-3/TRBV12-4,TGTGCCAGCAGTGATCTAGCGGGAGGGGGGTCCTACAATGAGCAGTTCTTC,CASSDLAGGGSYNEQFF
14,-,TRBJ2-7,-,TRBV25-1,TGTGCCAGCAGCCGCAAAACAGGGTACAATGAGCAGTACTTC,CASSRKTGYNEQYF
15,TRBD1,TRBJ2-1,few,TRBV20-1,TGCAGTGCAGTAGGGGACAGCTTCTCCTACAATGAGCAGTTCTTC,CSAVGDSFSYNEQFF
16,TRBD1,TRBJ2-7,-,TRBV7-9,TGTGCCAGCAGCCCGATCTTCGGACAGGGAGTAGACGAGCAGTACTTC,CASSPIFGQGVDEQYF
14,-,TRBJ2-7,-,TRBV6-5,TGTGCCAGCAGTCCAAAGGGGAGCTCCTACGAGCAGTACTTC,CASSPKGSSYEQYF
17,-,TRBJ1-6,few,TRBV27,TGTGCCAGCACCCCCTGGGGAGGAGAGGGACTTTTCTCACCCCTCCACTTT,CASTPWGGEGLFSPLHF
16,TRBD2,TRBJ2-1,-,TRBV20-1,TGCAGTGCTAAAATACCGACTAGCGCAGGGTACAATGAGCAGTTCTTC,CSAKIPTSAGYNEQFF
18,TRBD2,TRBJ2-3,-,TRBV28,TGTGCCAGCAGTTTAGTGGCGGGAGGGATGAGTCGAGGTGATACGCAGTATTTT,CASSLVAGGMSRGDTQYF
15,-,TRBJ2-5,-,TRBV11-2,TGTGCCAGCAGCTCCGGGACGGGACTGCTGGAGACCCAGTACTTC,CASSSGTGLLETQYF
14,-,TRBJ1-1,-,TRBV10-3,TGTGCCATCAGATCCGGACTGAAGAACACTGAAGCTTTCTTT,CAIRSGLKNTEAFF
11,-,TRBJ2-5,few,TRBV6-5,TGTGCCAGCACCCGGTTAGAGACCCAGTACTTC,CASTRLETQYF
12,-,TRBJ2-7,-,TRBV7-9,TGTGCCAGCAGCTTAGGCCTCCGGGAGCAGTACTTC,CASSLGLREQYF
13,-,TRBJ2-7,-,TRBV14,TGTGCCAGCAGCCAAGAAGAAGGGTTCGAGCAGTACTTC,CASSQEEGFEQYF
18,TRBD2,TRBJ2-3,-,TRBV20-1,TGCAGTGCTAGAGTACCGGGACTAGCGGGAGCGTACACAGATACGCAGTATTTT,CSARVPGLAGAYTDTQYF
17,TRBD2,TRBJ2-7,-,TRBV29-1,TGCAGCGTTGCGGGGACTAGCGGGAGGGCCCTGGTAGACGAGCAGTACTTC,CSVAGTSGRALVDEQYF
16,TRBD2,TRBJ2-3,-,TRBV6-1,TGTGCCAGCACAATCCAGGGACTAGCGGGAGCAGATACGCAGTATTTT,CASTIQGLAGADTQYF
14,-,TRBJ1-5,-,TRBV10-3,TGTGCCATCAGTGAGATAATAGGCAATCAGCCCCAGCATTTT,CAISEIIGNQPQHF
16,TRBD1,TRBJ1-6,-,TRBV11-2,TGTGCCAGCAGCTTGCCGGGACAGGGTGTTGTCGGACCCCTCCACTTT,CASSLPGQGVVGPLHF
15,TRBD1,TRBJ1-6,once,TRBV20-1,TGCAGTGCTACCCCCCGGCAGGGGGCTAATTCACCCCTCCACTTT,CSATPRQGANSPLHF
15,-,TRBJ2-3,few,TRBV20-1,TGCAGTGCTAGAGATCTAGGACGAAGGCCAGATACGCAGTATTTT,CSARDLGRRPDTQYF
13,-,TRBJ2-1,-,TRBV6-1,TGTGCCAGCAGGCCCTCAGGGGTAAGCGAGCAGTTCTTC,CASRPSGVSEQFF
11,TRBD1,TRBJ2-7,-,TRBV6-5,TGTGCCAGCAAGACAGGGGTCGCGCAGTACTTC,CASKTGVAQYF
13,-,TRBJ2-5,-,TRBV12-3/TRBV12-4,TGTGCCAGCAGTCAAGCGGTCCAAGAGACCCAGTACTTC,CASSQAVQETQYF
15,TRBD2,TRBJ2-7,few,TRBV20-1,TGCAGTGCTTTTAACCCGGCGGGAGGGCCGGGTGAGCAGTACTTC,CSAFNPAGGPGEQYF
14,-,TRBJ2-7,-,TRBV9,TGTGCCAGCAGCGTAGCAGGGGTTAAGGACGAGCAGTACTTC,CASSVAGVKDEQYF
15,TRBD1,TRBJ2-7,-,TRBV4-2,TGTGCCAGCAGCCTTACACCGACAGGGGCCTACGAGCAGTACTTC,CASSLTPTGAYEQYF
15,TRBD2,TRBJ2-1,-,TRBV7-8,TGTGCCAGCAGCACCAGGACTAGCCCCCACAATGAGCAGTTCTTC,CASSTRTSPHNEQFF
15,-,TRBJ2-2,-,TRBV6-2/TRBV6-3,TGTGCCAGCACCTGGGAGGAGTCGGGGACCGGGGAGCTGTTTTTT,CASTWEESGTGELFF
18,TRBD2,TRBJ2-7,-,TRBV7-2,TGTGCCAGCAGCTTAGCCCCAGCGGGAGGGGGTGTCCCCTGCGAGCAGTACTTC,CASSLAPAGGGVPCEQYF
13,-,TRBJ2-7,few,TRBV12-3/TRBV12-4,TGTGCCAGCAGGCCGGGACATTCCTACGAGCAGTACTTC,CASRPGHSYEQYF
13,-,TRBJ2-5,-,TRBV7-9,TGTGCCAGCAGGTTGGACTTTCAAGAGACCCAGTACTTC,CASRLDFQETQYF
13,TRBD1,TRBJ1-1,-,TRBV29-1,TGCAGCTTTACAGGGGCCATGAACACTGAAGCTTTCTTT,CSFTGAMNTEAFF
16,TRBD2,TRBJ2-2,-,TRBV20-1,TGCAGTGCTCCACCAACTAGCGGGATCCACACCGGGGAGCTGTTTTTT,CSAPPTSGIHTGELFF
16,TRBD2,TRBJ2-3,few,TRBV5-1,TGCGCCAGCAGCCCCTTTTGGCGGGAGGTCACAGATACGCAGTATTTT,CASSPFWREVTDTQYF
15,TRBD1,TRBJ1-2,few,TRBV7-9,TGTGCCATCTTGGGCGACGGGACAGGCAACTATGGCTACACCTTC,CAILGDGTGNYGYTF
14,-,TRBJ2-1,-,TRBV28,TGTGCCAGCAGTTTCGGCGGGTCCTACGATGAGCAGTTCTTC,CASSFGGSYDEQFF
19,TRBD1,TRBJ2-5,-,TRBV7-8,TGTGCCAATCAACTAATTCCCTCCTCCGGGACAGGGGGACAAGAGACCCAGTACTTC,CANQLIPSSGTGGQETQYF
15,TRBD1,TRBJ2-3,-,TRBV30,TGTGCCTGGCTCCTGACAGGGGGCTTGGCAGATACGCAGTATTTT,CAWLLTGGLADTQYF
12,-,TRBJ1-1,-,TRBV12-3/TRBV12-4,TGTGCCAGCAGCCCCGACGCTCCTGAAGCTTTCTTT,CASSPDAPEAFF
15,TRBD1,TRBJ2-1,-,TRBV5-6,TGTGCCAGCAGAAGGCCGGGACAGGGGGCCGGAGAGCAGTTCTTC,CASRRPGQGAGEQFF
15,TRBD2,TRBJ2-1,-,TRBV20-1,TGCAGTGCTAGTTGGCCGGGGAGCGGGATCGATGAGCAGTTCTTC,CSASWPGSGIDEQFF
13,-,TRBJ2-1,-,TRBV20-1,TGCAGTGCTAGAGTAGCGAACTACAATGAGCAGTTCTTC,CSARVANYNEQFF
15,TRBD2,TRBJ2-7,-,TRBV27,TGTGCCAGCAGTTATGTAGCGGGAGGTGTCCACGAGCAGTACTTC,CASSYVAGGVHEQYF
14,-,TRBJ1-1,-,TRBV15,TGTGCCACCAGCAGAGACGGGAGGAACACTGAAGCTTTCTTT,CATSRDGRNTEAFF
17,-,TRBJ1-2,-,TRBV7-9,TGTGCCAGCAGCTTAGCGCTGAATCAGGGGTCAAGCTATGGCTACACCTTC,CASSLALNQGSSYGYTF